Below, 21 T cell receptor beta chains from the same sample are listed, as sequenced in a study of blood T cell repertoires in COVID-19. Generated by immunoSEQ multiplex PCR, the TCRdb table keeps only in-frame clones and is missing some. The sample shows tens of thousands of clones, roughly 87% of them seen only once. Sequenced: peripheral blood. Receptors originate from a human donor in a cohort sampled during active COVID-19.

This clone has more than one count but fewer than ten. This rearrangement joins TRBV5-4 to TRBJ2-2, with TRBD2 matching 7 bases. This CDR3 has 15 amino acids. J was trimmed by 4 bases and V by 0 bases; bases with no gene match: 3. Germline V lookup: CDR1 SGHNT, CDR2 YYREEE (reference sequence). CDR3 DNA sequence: TGTGCCAGCAGCTTGGCGGCTAGCGGCACCGGGGAGCTGTTTTTT. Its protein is CASSLAASGTGELFF.

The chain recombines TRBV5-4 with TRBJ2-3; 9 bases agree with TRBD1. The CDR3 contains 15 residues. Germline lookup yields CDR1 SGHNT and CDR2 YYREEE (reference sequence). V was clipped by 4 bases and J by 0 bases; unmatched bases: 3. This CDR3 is CASSQGTGSTDTQYF. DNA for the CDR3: TGTGCCAGCAGCCAAGGGACAGGGAGCACAGATACGCAGTATTTT.

CDR3 protein: CAWSRQINSPLHF. In nucleotides, the CDR3 is TGTGCCTGGAGTAGACAGATAAATTCACCCCTCCACTTT. The chain couples TRBV30 to TRBJ1-6; D might be TRBD1 (5 bases). This CDR3 has 13 residues. Germline V CDR1 and CDR2: GTSNPN, SVGIG (reference sequence). V was cut by 2 bases and J by 7 bases, with 9 bases left in between.

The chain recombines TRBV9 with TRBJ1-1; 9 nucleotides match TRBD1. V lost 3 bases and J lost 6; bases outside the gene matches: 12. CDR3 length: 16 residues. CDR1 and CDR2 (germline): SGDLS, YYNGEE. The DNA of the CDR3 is TGTGCCAGCAGCGCTCTCCGGGACAGGGTAGGAGCTGAAGCTTTCTTT. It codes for CASSALRDRVGAEAFF.

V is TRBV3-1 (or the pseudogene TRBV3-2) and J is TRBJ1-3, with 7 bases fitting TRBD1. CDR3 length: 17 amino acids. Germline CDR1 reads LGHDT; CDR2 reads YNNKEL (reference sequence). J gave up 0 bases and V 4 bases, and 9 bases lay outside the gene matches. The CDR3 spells CASSRMGQIFSGNTIYF. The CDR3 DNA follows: TGTGCCAGCAGCCGCATGGGACAGATCTTCTCTGGAAACACCATATATTTT.

The CDR3 is CASSLESGRIYEQYF. The DNA for the CDR3 is TGCGCCAGCAGCTTGGAGTCGGGTCGGATCTACGAGCAGTACTTC. The chain combines TRBV5-1 with TRBJ2-7; the D is unclear. The CDR3 extends over 15 amino acids. Germline V lookup: CDR1 SGHRS, CDR2 YFSETQ. V gave up 0 bases and J gave up 3 bases, with 13 bases separating them.

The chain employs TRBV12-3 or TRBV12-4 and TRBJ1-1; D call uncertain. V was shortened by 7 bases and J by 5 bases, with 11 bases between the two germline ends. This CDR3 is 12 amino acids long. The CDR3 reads CASTFRRTEAFF. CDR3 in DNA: TGTGCCAGCACCTTCCGGAGGACTGAAGCTTTCTTT.

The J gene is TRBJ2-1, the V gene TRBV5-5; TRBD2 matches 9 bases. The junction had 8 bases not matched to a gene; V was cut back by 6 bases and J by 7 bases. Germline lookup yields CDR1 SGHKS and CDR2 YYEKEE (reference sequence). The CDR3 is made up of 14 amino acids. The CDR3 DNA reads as TGTGCCAGCACCCGCGGGAGGGTGGAGAATGAGCAGTTCTTC. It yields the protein CASTRGRVENEQFF.

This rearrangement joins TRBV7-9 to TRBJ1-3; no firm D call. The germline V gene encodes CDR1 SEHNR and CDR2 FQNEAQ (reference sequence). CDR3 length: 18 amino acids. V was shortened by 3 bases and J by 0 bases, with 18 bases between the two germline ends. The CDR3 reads CASSFALRTVNSGNTIYF. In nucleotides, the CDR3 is TGTGCCAGCAGCTTTGCCCTCAGGACTGTGAACTCTGGAAACACCATATATTTT.

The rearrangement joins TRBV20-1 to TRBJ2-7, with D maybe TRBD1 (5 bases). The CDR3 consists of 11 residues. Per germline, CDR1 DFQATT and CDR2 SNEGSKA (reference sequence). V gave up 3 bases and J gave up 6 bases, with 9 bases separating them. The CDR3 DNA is TGCAGTGCTAGGGGCCAGGGCGAGCAGTACTTC. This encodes CSARGQGEQYF.

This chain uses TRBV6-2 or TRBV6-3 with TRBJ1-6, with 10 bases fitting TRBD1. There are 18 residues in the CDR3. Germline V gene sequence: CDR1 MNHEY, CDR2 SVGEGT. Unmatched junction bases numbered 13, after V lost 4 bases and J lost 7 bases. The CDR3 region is CASSLIVTGGSGNSPLHF. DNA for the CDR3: TGTGCCAGCAGTTTAATCGTGACAGGGGGCTCTGGCAATTCACCCCTCCACTTT.

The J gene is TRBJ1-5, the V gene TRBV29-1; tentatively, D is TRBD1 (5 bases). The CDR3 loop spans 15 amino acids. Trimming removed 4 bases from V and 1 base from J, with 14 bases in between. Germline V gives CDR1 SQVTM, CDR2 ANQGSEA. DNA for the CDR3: TGCAGCGTTGGGTGGGCAGGGATCAGCAATCAGCCCCAGCATTTT. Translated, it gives CSVGWAGISNQPQHF.

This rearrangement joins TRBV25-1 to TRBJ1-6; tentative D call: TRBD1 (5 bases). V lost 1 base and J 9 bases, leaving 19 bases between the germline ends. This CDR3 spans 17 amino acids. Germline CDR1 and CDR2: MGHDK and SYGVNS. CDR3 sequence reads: CASSELGGKPGGSPLHF. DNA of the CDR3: TGTGCCAGCAGTGAATTAGGCGGGAAACCTGGGGGTTCACCCCTCCACTTT.

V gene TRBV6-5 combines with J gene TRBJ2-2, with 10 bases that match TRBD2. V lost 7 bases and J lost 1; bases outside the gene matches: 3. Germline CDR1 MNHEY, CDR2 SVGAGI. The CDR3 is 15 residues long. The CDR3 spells CASNRLAGNTGELFF. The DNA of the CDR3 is TGTGCCAGCAACAGACTAGCGGGGAACACCGGGGAGCTGTTTTTT.

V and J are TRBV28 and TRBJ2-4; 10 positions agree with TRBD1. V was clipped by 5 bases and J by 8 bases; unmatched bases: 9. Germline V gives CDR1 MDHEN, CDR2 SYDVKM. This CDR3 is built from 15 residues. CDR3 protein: CASSVPTGGLHIQYF. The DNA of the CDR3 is TGTGCCAGCAGTGTCCCGACAGGGGGCTTACACATTCAGTACTTC.

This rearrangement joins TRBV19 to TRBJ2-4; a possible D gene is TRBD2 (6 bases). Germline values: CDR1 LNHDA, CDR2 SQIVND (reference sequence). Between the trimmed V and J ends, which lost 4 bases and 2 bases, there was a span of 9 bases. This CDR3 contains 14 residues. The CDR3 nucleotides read TGTGCCAGTAGTAGTGCGGGGTCCAAAAACATTCAGTACTTC. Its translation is CASSSAGSKNIQYF.

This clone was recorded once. CDR3 residues: CASSRDRGDRSYNSPLHF. The CDR3 DNA follows: TGCGCCAGCAGCCGGGACAGGGGCGATCGCTCCTATAATTCACCCCTCCACTTT. V usage is TRBV5-1 and J usage is TRBJ1-6; the match to TRBD1 covers 10 bases. Per the germline V gene, CDR1 is SGHRS and CDR2 is YFSETQ. The CDR3 contains 18 residues. V shed 4 bases, J shed 0 bases, and the junction held 7 bases outside the gene matches.

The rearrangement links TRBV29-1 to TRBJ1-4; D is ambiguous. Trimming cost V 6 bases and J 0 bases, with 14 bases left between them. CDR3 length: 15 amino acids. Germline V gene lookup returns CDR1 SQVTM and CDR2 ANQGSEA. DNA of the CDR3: TGCAGCGTGATGACACATATTGCAACTAATGAAAAACTGTTTTTT. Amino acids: CSVMTHIATNEKLFF.

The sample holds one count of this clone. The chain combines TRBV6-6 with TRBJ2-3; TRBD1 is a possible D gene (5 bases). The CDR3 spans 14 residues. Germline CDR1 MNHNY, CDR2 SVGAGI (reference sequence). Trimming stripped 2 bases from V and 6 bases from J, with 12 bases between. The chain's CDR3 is CASSYSRAQDTQYF. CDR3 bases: TGTGCCAGCAGTTACAGCAGGGCCCAGGATACGCAGTATTTT.

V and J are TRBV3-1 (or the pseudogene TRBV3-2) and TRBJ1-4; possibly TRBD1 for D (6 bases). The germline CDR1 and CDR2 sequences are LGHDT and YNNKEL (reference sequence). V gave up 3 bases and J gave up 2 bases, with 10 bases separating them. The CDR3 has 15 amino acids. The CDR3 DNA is TGTGCCAGCAGCCACGGACAGAGGACTAATGAAAAACTGTTTTTT. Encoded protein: CASSHGQRTNEKLFF.

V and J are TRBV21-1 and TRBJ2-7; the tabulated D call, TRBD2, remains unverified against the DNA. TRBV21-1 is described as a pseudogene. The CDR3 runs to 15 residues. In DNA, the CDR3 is TGTGCCAGCAGCAAAGCGGGAGGCCCCCCCTACGAGCAGTACTTC. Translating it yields CASSKAGGPPYEQYF.